The 17 T cell receptor beta chains below come from one sample, sequenced in a study of cytomegalovirus exposure and HLA in healthy donors. Clones were read by immunoSEQ multiplex PCR, and TCRdb kept only the in-frame ones, dropping some. The sample has 120,000 or so clones; roughly nine tenths are singletons. The specimen sequenced was PBMCs. Receptor source: a young woman in good health and CMV-seronegative.

The chain links TRBV29-1 to TRBJ2-3, with unresolved D. V lost 0 bases and J lost 4, with 5 bases in between. There are 12 residues in the CDR3. CDR1 and CDR2 from the germline V gene are SQVTM and ANQGSEA. This CDR3 is CSVEDPADTQYF. The CDR3, as DNA: TGCAGCGTTGAAGATCCAGCAGATACGCAGTATTTT.

The table lists this clone with a few counts. The chain uses TRBV11-2 and TRBJ1-1, with TRBD1 identical over 8 bases. Trimming removed 5 bases from V and 11 bases from J; junction bases left unmatched: 7. CDR3 size: 12 residues. Germline assignment: CDR1 SGHAT and CDR2 FQNNGV. This CDR3 reads CASSRTGRHAFF. The CDR3 bases are TGTGCCAGCAGCCGGACAGGGAGGCATGCTTTCTTT.

The V gene is TRBV5-1, the J gene TRBJ2-3; TRBD2 is a possible D gene (5 bases). Germline-derived CDR1 and CDR2 are SGHRS and YFSETQ. This CDR3 region has 16 residues. Trimming removed 0 bases at V and 3 bases at J, with 14 bases between. The CDR3 is CASSLGLASITDTQYF. Here the CDR3 DNA reads TGCGCCAGCAGCTTGGGGCTAGCTTCTATTACAGATACGCAGTATTTT.

The V call is TRBV7-9, the J call TRBJ1-2; D possibly corresponds to TRBD1 (5 bases). CDR1 and CDR2 from the germline V gene are SEHNR and FQNEAQ (reference sequence). Trimming took 1 base from V and 4 from J, leaving 7 bases between them. This CDR3 contains 13 residues. CDR3 residues: CASSLGQIYGYTF. The CDR3 DNA follows: TGTGCCAGCAGCTTAGGACAGATCTATGGCTACACCTTC.

The rearrangement joins TRBV5-1 to TRBJ1-6, with D possibly TRBD1 on 5 matching bases. CDR1 is SGHRS and CDR2 is YFSETQ in the germline V gene. Trimming shortened V by 0 bases and J by 7 bases, and 8 bases separated the two germline ends. CDR3 size: 14 residues. The CDR3 DNA follows: TGCGCCAGCAGCTTGGGACAGAAAAATTCACCCCTCCACTTT. Amino acids: CASSLGQKNSPLHF.

The chain is built from TRBV15 and TRBJ1-3; D not resolved. The V and J ends lost 3 bases and 9 bases respectively, with 12 bases between them. The CDR3 length is 13 residues. The V gene's germline CDR1 is LNHNV and CDR2 YYDKDF (reference sequence). The CDR3 nucleotides are TGTGCCACCAGCAGTTTGGCAGGACTCACCATATATTTT. It yields the protein CATSSLAGLTIYF. The complete variable domain, with remaining parts taken from reference TRBV15 and TRBJ1-3, reads DAMVIQNPRYQVTQFGKPVTLSCSQTLNHNVMYWYQQKSSQAPKLLFHYYDKDFNNEADTPDNFQSRRPNTSFCFLDIRSPGLGDTAMYLCATSSLAGLTIYFGEGSWLTVV.

The chain employs TRBV27 and TRBJ2-1, with D possibly being TRBD1 (6 bases). Trimming removed 3 bases from V and 0 bases from J, with 6 bases in between. The length of the CDR3 is 14 residues. CDR1 and CDR2 (germline): MNHEY, SMNVEV (reference sequence). DNA for the CDR3: TGTGCCAGCAGTTTGGACAGCTCCTACAATGAGCAGTTCTTC. Translated: CASSLDSSYNEQFF.

The CDR3 loop reads CASSPGSNYEQYV. CDR3 nucleotide sequence: TGTGCCAGCAGTCCCGGATCTAACTACGAGCAGTACGTC. V is TRBV7-9 and J is TRBJ2-7, with D unclear. With 6 bases removed from V and 3 bases from J, the gap between germline ends came to 12 bases. There are 13 residues in the CDR3. Germline CDR1 and CDR2: SEHNR and FQNEAQ (reference sequence).

A single count supports this clone. The chain carries TRBV28 and TRBJ2-2; D is possibly TRBD2 (6 bases). CDR1 and CDR2 from the germline V gene are MDHEN and SYDVKM. Trimming removed 5 bases from V and 5 bases from J, with 12 bases in between. CDR3 size: 14 residues. This CDR3 reads CASSRDFVTGELFF. The CDR3 region has the DNA TGTGCCAGCAGTCGGGACTTCGTAACCGGGGAGCTGTTTTTT.

The rearrangement joins TRBV9 to TRBJ2-1; 7 nucleotides line up with TRBD2. CDR3 length: 15 residues. Germline V CDR1 and CDR2: SGDLS, YYNGEE. V shed 6 bases, J shed 0 bases, and the junction held 6 bases outside the gene matches. The CDR3 DNA is TGTGCCAGCACCTGGGGAGGGGCCTCCTACAATGAGCAGTTCTTC. Its protein product is CASTWGGASYNEQFF. Complete variable domain (other parts from reference TRBV9 and TRBJ2-1): DSGVTQTPKHLITATGQRVTLRCSPRSGDLSVYWYQQSLDQGLQFLIQYYNGEERAKGNILERFSAQQFPDLHSELNLSSLELGDSALYFCASTWGGASYNEQFFGPGTRLTVL.

The chain employs TRBV4-3 and TRBJ1-1; 7 nucleotides line up with TRBD1. CDR1 is LGHNA and CDR2 is YSLEER in the germline V gene. CDR3 length: 15 amino acids. After removal of 2 bases from V and 4 bases from J, the junction contained 7 bases not matched to a gene. The CDR3 DNA reads TGCGCCAGCAGCCAAAGTGTGGCAGGGGGCACTGAAGCTTTCTTT. It specifies CASSQSVAGGTEAFF.

The V and J genes are TRBV6-6 and TRBJ1-1; tentative D call: TRBD1 (6 bases). CDR3 size: 15 residues. Per the germline V gene, CDR1 is MNHNY and CDR2 is SVGAGI (reference sequence). Trimming left V 2 bases short and J 6 bases short, with 16 bases between. The CDR3 loop reads CASSYHLAAGAEAFF. The CDR3, as DNA: TGTGCCAGCAGTTACCACCTCGCGGCAGGGGCTGAAGCTTTCTTT.

The chain combines TRBV10-2 with TRBJ1-5; possible D gene TRBD1, 5 bases. In germline, CDR1 is WSHSY, CDR2 SAAADI. The CDR3 consists of 18 residues. Trimming pared 2 bases from V and 0 bases from J, leaving 17 bases between. CDR3 region: CASSEGPGGGYSNQPQHF. The DNA for the CDR3 is TGCGCCAGCAGTGAGGGCCCGGGGGGAGGGTATAGCAATCAGCCCCAGCATTTT.

DNA of the CDR3: TGTGCCTGGAGTGTTACAGCTAACAATGAGCAGTTCTTC. Translated, it gives CAWSVTANNEQFF. This chain uses TRBV30 with TRBJ2-1; D remains ambiguous. Germline CDR1 reads GTSNPN; CDR2 reads SVGIG (reference sequence). The V and J ends lost 0 bases and 5 bases respectively, with 8 bases between them. The CDR3 contains 13 residues.

The V and J genes are TRBV5-1 and TRBJ2-2, with unresolved D. Germline V gene data show CDR1 as SGHRS and CDR2 as YFSETQ. Trimming cost V 4 bases and J 7 bases, with 5 bases left between them. The CDR3 extends over 11 amino acids. The CDR3 protein is CASSHGGELFF. CDR3 in DNA: TGCGCCAGCAGCCACGGCGGGGAGCTGTTTTTT. Full variable domain (outside the CDR3, taken from reference TRBV5-1 and TRBJ2-2): KAGVTQTPRYLIKTRGQQVTLSCSPISGHRSVSWYQQTPGQGLQFLFEYFSETQRNKGNFPGRFSGRQFSNSRSEMNVSTLELGDSALYLCASSHGGELFFGEGSRLTVL.

This sequence joins TRBV15 and TRBJ1-4; weak D call: TRBD1 (5 bases). The CDR3 runs 18 residues. Germline V CDR1 and CDR2: LNHNV, YYDKDF (reference sequence). V was clipped by 0 bases and J by 0 bases, with 14 bases between them. CDR3 in DNA: TGTGCCACCAGCAGAGATCCAGGGAACGCAGCAACTAATGAAAAACTGTTTTTT. Translation: CATSRDPGNAATNEKLFF.

The chain recombines TRBV30 with TRBJ2-7, with D tentatively TRBD2 (5 bases). The CDR3 covers 12 residues. The V end was cut by 2 bases, the J end by 4 bases, with 9 bases between. Germline V gene data show CDR1 as GTSNPN and CDR2 as SVGIG (reference sequence). The DNA for the CDR3 is TGTGCCTGGAGTCCGACGGGATACGAGCAGTACTTC. It specifies CAWSPTGYEQYF.